The following is a T cell receptor (beta chain) sequence with its context. Its antigen remains undetermined. Base qualities are not provided; no much larger clone lies one nucleotide away. Reading from cysteine to phenylalanine, the CDR3 counts 17 amino acids. Here the CDR3 DNA is all that survives: 51 bases in frame from base 1. Trimming removed 5 bases from V and 4 bases from J, leaving 18 bases between the germline ends. CDR1 is given as SNHLY and CDR2 as FYNNEI, both from the germline V gene. For sequencing of the TCRbeta CDR3 region, genomic DNA was extracted from the sorted cells. TCRbeta CDR3 regions were sequenced using the immunoSEQ Assay. TCRdb took this table from immuneACCESS and kept in-frame rearrangements with V and J called. Such tables lack part of the clones; where checked against another copy, unresolved V genes explain under half of the gap, and the rest is unexplained. Within this sample are fewer than 70,000 clones, with around nine tenths of them counted one time only. The top ten clonotypes cover roughly 1.9% of the sample.

The entry originates in a study of OX40 agonist ivuxolimab in advanced cancers. In terms of the full investigation: Ivuxolimab, which targeted the costimulatory receptor OX40 (CD134), was an agonistic, fully human IgG2 monoclonal antibody. Intravenous ivuxolimab was administered to patients every 2 weeks at six dose levels: 0.01, 0.1, 0.3, 1.5, 3 and 10 mg/kg. Among the 52 dose-escalation patients, approximately 20 had hepatocellular carcinoma, some 15 melanoma, 9 renal cell carcinoma and 9 head and neck cancer. In the dose-escalation cohort, approximately 80% of patients were male, and the mean age was roughly 60 years with a range of roughly 20 to 79. Patients were allowed to have had prior anti-PD-1, anti-PD-L1 or anti-CTLA-4 therapy, and about 40% of the dose-escalation patients had been treated with checkpoint inhibitors. Partial responses were achieved by three dose-escalation patients, of whom one had hepatocellular carcinoma and two had cutaneous melanoma. The purpose of peripheral TCRbeta sequencing was to test whether ivuxolimab changed TCR sequence diversity and led to clonal T-cell expansion. The paper reports the monotherapy dose-escalation portion (N = 52 patients) of the phase I ivuxolimab trial.

Patients with autoimmune disease history or receiving systemic immunosuppression were excluded from the trial. Peripheral blood for TCR sequencing was drawn from every dose cohort at baseline, at cycle 4 day 1 and at cycle 7 day 1. The samples were taken from a phase I, first-in-human, multicenter, open-label dose-escalation trial of ivuxolimab. The trial enrolled adults with locally advanced or metastatic head and neck squamous cell, hepatocellular, melanoma or renal cell carcinoma. Before TCR sequencing, CD4+ T cells and CD8+ T cells were sorted from peripheral blood as separate populations. Study-wide findings and limitations: Which antigens the clonally expanded peripheral T cells were specific for was not determined. At doses of 0.1 to 3.0 mg/kg, clonal expansion of both CD4+ and CD8+ T cells in blood was seen between baseline and week 6. Low levels of normalized T-cell clonal expansion were also seen in some nonresponding patients. Partial responders in the 0.1-3.0 mg/kg groups had among the lowest normalized peripheral clonal expansion, especially among CD8+ T cells. After ivuxolimab, CD8+ T cells had more expanded clones than CD4+ T cells on average.

The sequence came from an adult with an advanced solid tumor such as melanoma, head and neck, liver or kidney cancer. Recombination connected TRBV2 to TRBJ2-6, and the D gene may be TRBD1, 6 bases matching. Sequenced material: CD4+ or CD8+ T cells sorted from blood, taken in a trial of the OX40 agonist ivuxolimab. The nucleotide sequence is given as TGTGCCAGCAGTCCTCGCCGACAGGCGTTCGGGGCCAACGTCCTGACTTTC. This sequence encodes CASSPRRQAFGANVLTF.